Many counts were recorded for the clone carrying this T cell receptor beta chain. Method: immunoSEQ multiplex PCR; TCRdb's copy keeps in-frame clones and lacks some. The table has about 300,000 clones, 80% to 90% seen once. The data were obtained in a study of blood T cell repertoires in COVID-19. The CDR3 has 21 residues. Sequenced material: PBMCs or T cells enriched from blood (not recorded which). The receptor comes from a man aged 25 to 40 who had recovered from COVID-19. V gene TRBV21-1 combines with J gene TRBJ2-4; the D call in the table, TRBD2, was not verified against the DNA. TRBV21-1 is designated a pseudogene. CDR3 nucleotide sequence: TGTGCCAGCATGAGTCTCGAAGGAGTGAATAGCGGGAAGTGGGACAAAAACATTCAGTACTTC. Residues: CASMSLEGVNSGKWDKNIQYF.